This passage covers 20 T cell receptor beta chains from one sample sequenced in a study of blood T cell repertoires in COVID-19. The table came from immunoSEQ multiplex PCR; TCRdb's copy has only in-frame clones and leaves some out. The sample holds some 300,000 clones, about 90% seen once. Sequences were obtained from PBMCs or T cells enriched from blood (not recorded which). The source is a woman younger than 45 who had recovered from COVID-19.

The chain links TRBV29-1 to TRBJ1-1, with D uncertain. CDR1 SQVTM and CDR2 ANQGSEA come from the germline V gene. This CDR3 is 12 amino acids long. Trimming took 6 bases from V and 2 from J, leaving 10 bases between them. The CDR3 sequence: CSVALLNTEAFF. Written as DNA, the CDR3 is TGCAGCGTAGCCCTATTAAACACTGAAGCTTTCTTT.

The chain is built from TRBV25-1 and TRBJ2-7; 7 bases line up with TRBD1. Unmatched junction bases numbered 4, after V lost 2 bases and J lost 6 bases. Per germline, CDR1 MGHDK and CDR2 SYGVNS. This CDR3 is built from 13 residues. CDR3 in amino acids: CASSEHAGGEQYF. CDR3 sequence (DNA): TGTGCCAGCAGTGAACACGCAGGGGGCGAGCAGTACTTC.

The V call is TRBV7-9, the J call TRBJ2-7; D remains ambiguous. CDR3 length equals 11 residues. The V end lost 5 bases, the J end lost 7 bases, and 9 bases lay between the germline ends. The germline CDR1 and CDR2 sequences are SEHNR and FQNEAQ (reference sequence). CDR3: CASSLLREQYF. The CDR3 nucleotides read TGTGCCAGCAGCCTCCTCCGGGAGCAGTACTTC.

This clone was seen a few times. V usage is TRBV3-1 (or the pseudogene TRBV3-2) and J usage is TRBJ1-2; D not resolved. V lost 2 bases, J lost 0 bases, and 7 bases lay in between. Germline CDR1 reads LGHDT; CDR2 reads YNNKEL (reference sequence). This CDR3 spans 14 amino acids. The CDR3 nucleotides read TGTGCCAGCAGCCAACGGGTAGCTAACTATGGCTACACCTTC. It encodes CASSQRVANYGYTF.

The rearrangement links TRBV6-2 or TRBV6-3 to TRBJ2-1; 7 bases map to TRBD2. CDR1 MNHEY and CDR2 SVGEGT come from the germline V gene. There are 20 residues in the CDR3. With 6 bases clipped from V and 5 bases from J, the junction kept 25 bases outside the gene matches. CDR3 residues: CASSLTPFLTSVPQHNEQFF. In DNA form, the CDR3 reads TGTGCCAGCAGCCTTACACCATTTCTTACTAGCGTTCCCCAACACAATGAGCAGTTCTTC.

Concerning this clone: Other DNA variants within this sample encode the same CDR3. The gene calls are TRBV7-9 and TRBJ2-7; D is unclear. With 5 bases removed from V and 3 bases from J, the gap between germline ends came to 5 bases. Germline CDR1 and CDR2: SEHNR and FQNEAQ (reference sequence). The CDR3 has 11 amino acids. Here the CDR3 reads CASSAHYEQYF. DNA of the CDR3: TGTGCCAGCAGCGCACACTACGAGCAGTACTTC.

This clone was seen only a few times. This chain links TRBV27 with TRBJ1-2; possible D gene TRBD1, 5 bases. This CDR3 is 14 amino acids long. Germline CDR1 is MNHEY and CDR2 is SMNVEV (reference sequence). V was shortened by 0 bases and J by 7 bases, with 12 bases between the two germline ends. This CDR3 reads CASSLSGGAFGYTF. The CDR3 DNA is TGTGCCAGCAGTTTATCTGGAGGGGCCTTTGGCTACACCTTC.

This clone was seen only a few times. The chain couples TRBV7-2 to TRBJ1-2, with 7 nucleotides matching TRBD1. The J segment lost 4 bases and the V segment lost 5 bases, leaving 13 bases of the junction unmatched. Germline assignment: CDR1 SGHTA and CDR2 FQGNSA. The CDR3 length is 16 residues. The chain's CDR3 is CASSPRAGGLLYGYTF. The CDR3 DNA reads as TGTGCCAGCAGCCCACGGGCAGGGGGACTCCTCTATGGCTACACCTTC.

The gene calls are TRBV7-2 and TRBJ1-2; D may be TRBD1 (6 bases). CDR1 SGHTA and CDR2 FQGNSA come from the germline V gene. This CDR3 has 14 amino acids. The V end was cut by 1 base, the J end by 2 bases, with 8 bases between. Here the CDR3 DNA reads TGTGCCAGCAGCTTAGGGGGGGGCAACTATGGCTACACCTTC. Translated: CASSLGGGNYGYTF.

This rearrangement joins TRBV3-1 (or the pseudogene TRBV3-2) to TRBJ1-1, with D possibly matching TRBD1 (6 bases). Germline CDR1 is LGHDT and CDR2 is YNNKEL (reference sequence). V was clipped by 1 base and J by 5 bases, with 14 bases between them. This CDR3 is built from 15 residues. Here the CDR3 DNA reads TGTGCCAGCAGCCAAGTCGGTGGGGGCGCGACTGAAGCTTTCTTT. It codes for CASSQVGGGATEAFF.

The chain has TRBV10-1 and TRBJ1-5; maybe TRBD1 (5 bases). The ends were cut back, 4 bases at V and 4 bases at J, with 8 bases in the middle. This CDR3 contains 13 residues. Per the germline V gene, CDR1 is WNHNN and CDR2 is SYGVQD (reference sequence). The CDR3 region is CASSGQKNQPQHF. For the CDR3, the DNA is TGCGCCAGCAGTGGACAGAAGAATCAGCCCCAGCATTTT.

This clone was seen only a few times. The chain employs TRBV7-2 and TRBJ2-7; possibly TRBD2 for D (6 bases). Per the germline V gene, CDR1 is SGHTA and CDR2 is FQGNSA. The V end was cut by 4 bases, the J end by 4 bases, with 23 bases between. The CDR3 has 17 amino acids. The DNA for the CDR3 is TGTGCCAGCAGCTCTAACCCGGGACTCCGACTAGAATACGAGCAGTACTTC. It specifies CASSSNPGLRLEYEQYF.

The CDR3 DNA reads as TGCGCCAGCAGTGTGTACAGGGTCGATCAGCCCCAGCATTTT. It specifies CASSVYRVDQPQHF. The genes are TRBV10-2 and TRBJ1-5; D might be TRBD1 (6 bases). Germline V lookup: CDR1 WSHSY, CDR2 SAAADI. The CDR3 contains 14 residues. V was cut by 4 bases and J by 5 bases, with 12 bases left in between.

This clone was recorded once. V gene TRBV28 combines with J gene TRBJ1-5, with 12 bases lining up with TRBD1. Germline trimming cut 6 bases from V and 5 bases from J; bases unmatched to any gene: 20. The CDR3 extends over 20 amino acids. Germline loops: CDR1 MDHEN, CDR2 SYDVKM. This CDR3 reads CASSLWKGTGGEVFDQPQHF. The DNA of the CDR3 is TGTGCCAGCAGCCTTTGGAAAGGGACAGGGGGCGAAGTGTTTGATCAGCCCCAGCATTTT.

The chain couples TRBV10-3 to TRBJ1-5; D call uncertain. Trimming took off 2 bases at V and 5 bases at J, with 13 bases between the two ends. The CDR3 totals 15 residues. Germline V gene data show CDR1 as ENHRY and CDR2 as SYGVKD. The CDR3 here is CAISEGSGFDQPQHF. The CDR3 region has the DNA TGTGCCATCAGTGAGGGGTCGGGGTTTGATCAGCCCCAGCATTTT.

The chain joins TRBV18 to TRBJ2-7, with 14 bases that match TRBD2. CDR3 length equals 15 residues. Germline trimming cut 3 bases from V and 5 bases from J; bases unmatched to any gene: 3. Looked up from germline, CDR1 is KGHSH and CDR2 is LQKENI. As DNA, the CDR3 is TGTGCCAGCTCACCGGGACTAGCGGGGGATAACGAGCAGTACTTC. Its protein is CASSPGLAGDNEQYF. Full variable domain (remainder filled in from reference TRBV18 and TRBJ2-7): NAGVMQNPRHLVRRRGQEARLRCSPMKGHSHVYWYRQLPEEGLKFMVYLQKENIIDESGMPKERFSAEFPKEGPSILRIQQVVRGDSAAYFCASSPGLAGDNEQYFGPGTRLTVT.

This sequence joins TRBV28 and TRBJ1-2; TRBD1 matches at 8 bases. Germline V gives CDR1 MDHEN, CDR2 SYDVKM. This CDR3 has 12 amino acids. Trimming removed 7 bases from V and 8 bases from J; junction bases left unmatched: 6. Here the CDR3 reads CASNHRGYGYTF. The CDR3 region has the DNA TGTGCCAGCAACCACAGGGGGTACGGCTACACCTTC.

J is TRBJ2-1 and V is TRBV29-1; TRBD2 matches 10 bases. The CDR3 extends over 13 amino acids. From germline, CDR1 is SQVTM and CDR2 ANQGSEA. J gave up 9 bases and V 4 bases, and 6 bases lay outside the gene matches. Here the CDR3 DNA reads TGCAGCGTTGGGTGGAGCGGGAGGGCTGAGCAGTTCTTC. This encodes CSVGWSGRAEQFF.

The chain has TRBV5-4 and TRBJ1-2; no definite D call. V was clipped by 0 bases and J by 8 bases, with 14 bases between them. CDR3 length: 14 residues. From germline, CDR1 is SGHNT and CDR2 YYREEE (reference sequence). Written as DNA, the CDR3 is TGTGCCAGCAGCTTGGCGGGCCTGCCGGGGGGCTACACCTTC. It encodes CASSLAGLPGGYTF.

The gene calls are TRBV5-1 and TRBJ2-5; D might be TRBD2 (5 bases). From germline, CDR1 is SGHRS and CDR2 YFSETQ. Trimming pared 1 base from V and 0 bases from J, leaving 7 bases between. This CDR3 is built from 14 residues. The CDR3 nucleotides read TGCGCCAGCAGCTTGCGGGATTACCAAGAGACCCAGTACTTC. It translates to CASSLRDYQETQYF.